The present TCR beta chain was sequenced within a study of Ad26.COV2.S vaccination and SARS-CoV-2 variants. The wider study: In the COV1001 trial, the donor was in the Ad26.COV2.S arm. The vaccine Ad26.COV2.S was put into the muscle once, or twice with 56 days between.

Treatment defined: some 20 received Ad26.COV2.S at low or high dose, single or two shots; a few received placebo; per-sample allocation not given. Vaccine and placebo recipients were sampled on day 63 after the first injection. The CDR3 sequence is 16 residues long. Deletions cut 2 bases from V and 1 base from J, with 14 bases between. Germline-derived CDR1 and CDR2 are SGHAT and FQNNGV. The assay was immunoSEQ multiplex PCR, and TCRdb's table has in-frame clones only and misses some. Here the sample spans about 320,000 clones, 85% to 90% being singletons. The source of this sequence is a person aged 18-60 years who received the Ad26.COV2.S COVID-19 vaccine or a placebo. This chain links TRBV11-2 with TRBJ1-1, with unresolved D. The specimen was peripheral blood, collected in a trial of Ad26.COV2.S vaccine versus placebo. The CDR3 bases are TGTGCCAGCAGCTTAATCGGGCAGACTCGGAACACTGAAGCTTTCTTT. It translates to CASSLIGQTRNTEAFF.